This is a list of T cell receptor beta chains from one sample in a study of blood T cell repertoires in COVID-19. The table came from immunoSEQ multiplex PCR; TCRdb's copy has only in-frame clones and leaves some out. This repertoire shows about 200,000 clones, about 89% found once; its top ten account for around 8.9%. The sample taken for sequencing was PBMCs or T cells enriched from blood (not recorded which). These TCRs come from a woman under 30 who had recovered from COVID-19. Both conserved end residues are part of each CDR3. The D gene is left open where the match is weak. Where a row states a size, it is once, few, many or the class of an expanded clone; other rows omit it.

CDR3: CASSTGANEKLFF
DNA: TGTGCCAGCAGTACAGGGGCTAATGAAAAACTGTTTTTT
D: TRBD1
V: TRBV4-2
J: TRBJ1-4
length: 13
size: NA

CDR3: CSALGQGHGYTF
DNA: TGCAGCGCCCTCGGACAGGGGCATGGCTACACCTTC
D: TRBD1
V: TRBV29-1
J: TRBJ1-2
length: 12
size: NA

CDR3: CASRRDRNTGELFF
DNA: TGTGCCAGCAGGAGGGACAGGAACACCGGGGAGCTGTTTTTT
D: TRBD1
V: TRBV6-4
J: TRBJ2-2
length: 14
size: NA

CDR3: CASSEYRRGGDTQYF
DNA: TGTGCCAGCAGTGAATATAGGCGGGGGGGAGATACGCAGTATTTT
D: TRBD2
V: TRBV25-1
J: TRBJ2-3
length: 15
size: NA

CDR3: CAWTGGPYGYTF
DNA: TGTGCCTGGACGGGGGGCCCCTATGGCTACACCTTC
D: NA
V: TRBV30
J: TRBJ1-2
length: 12
size: NA

CDR3: CASSQEAQTYEQYF
DNA: TGCGCCAGCAGCCAAGAAGCCCAAACCTACGAGCAGTACTTC
D: NA
V: TRBV4-1
J: TRBJ2-7
length: 14
size: NA

CDR3: CASSKAHGQGKTNYGYTF
DNA: TGTGCCAGCAGCAAAGCGCACGGACAGGGAAAAACTAACTATGGCTACACCTTC
D: NA
V: TRBV21-1
J: TRBJ1-2
length: 18
size: NA

CDR3: CASSFKATYEQYF
DNA: TGTGCCAGCAGTTTCAAAGCTACCTACGAGCAGTACTTC
D: NA
V: TRBV27
J: TRBJ2-7
length: 13
size: NA

CDR3: CAISERGGGNTIYF
DNA: TGTGCCATCAGTGAAAGGGGCGGAGGAAACACCATATATTTT
D: NA
V: TRBV10-3
J: TRBJ1-3
length: 14
size: NA

CDR3: CASSFVSYEQYF
DNA: TGTGCCAGCAGCTTCGTATCCTACGAGCAGTACTTC
D: NA
V: TRBV7-9
J: TRBJ2-7
length: 12
size: NA

CDR3: CASNWTGSRGNQPQHF
DNA: TGTGCCAGCAACTGGACGGGGTCTAGGGGGAATCAGCCCCAGCATTTT
D: NA
V: TRBV7-3
J: TRBJ1-5
length: 16
size: NA

CDR3: CASSNSGGANEQFF
DNA: TGTGCCAGCAGTAATAGCGGGGGGGCGAATGAGCAGTTCTTC
D: TRBD2
V: TRBV6-5
J: TRBJ2-1
length: 14
size: NA

CDR3: CASSVTDIWEKGYTF
DNA: TGTGCCAGCAGCGTAACTGATATATGGGAGAAGGGCTACACCTTC
D: NA
V: TRBV9
J: TRBJ1-2
length: 15
size: NA

CDR3: CASSSAGSANYGYTF
DNA: TGTGCCAGTAGTTCCGCGGGGTCAGCTAACTATGGCTACACCTTC
D: NA
V: TRBV19
J: TRBJ1-2
length: 15
size: NA

CDR3: CASRVTGGSNQPQHF
DNA: TGCGCCAGCAGGGTGACAGGGGGAAGCAATCAGCCCCAGCATTTT
D: TRBD1
V: TRBV10-2
J: TRBJ1-5
length: 15
size: NA

CDR3: CASSLTRTGPEQYF
DNA: TGTGCCAGCAGCCTCACCCGGACAGGCCCCGAGCAGTACTTC
D: TRBD1
V: TRBV5-5
J: TRBJ2-7
length: 14
size: NA

CDR3: CAIQGGGNTEAFF
DNA: TGTGCCATCCAAGGCGGCGGGAACACTGAAGCTTTCTTT
D: NA
V: TRBV10-3
J: TRBJ1-1
length: 13
size: NA

CDR3: CASSWTGGTDTQYF
DNA: TGTGCCAGCAGTTGGACAGGGGGCACAGATACGCAGTATTTT
D: TRBD1
V: TRBV27
J: TRBJ2-3
length: 14
size: NA

CDR3: CASSLVSSEAFF
DNA: TGTGCCAGCAGCTTGGTGTCGTCTGAAGCTTTCTTT
D: NA
V: TRBV5-6
J: TRBJ1-1
length: 12
size: NA

CDR3: CASSRDRGRGYTF
DNA: TGTGCCAGCAGCCGGGACAGGGGACGGGGCTACACCTTC
D: TRBD1
V: TRBV7-2
J: TRBJ1-2
length: 13
size: NA

CDR3: CASRPTGPIYGYTF
DNA: TGTGCCAGCAGGCCGACAGGGCCTATCTATGGCTACACCTTC
D: TRBD1
V: TRBV7-9
J: TRBJ1-2
length: 14
size: NA

CDR3: CASSPGTGARELFF
DNA: TGTGCCAGCAGCCCCGGGACAGGGGCCCGGGAGCTGTTTTTT
D: TRBD1
V: TRBV7-2
J: TRBJ2-2
length: 14
size: NA

CDR3: CASSGGLAGNTQYF
DNA: TGTGCCTCCTCCGGGGGCTTAGCGGGAAATACGCAGTATTTT
D: TRBD2
V: TRBV5-6
J: TRBJ2-3
length: 14
size: NA

CDR3: CASSWGSSGNTIYF
DNA: TGTGCCAGCAGTTGGGGCAGCTCTGGAAACACCATATATTTT
D: NA
V: TRBV28
J: TRBJ1-3
length: 14
size: NA

CDR3: CASSLGGTDTQYF
DNA: TGTGCCAGCAGCTTAGGAGGCACAGATACGCAGTATTTT
D: NA
V: TRBV7-9
J: TRBJ2-3
length: 13
size: NA

CDR3: CASSPDRREERGYTF
DNA: TGCGCCAGCAGCCCAGACCGCAGGGAAGAGAGGGGCTACACCTTC
D: NA
V: TRBV5-1
J: TRBJ1-2
length: 15
size: few

CDR3: CASSTGTGVRPEAFF
DNA: TGTGCCAGCAGTACGGGGACTGGGGTCCGCCCTGAAGCTTTCTTT
D: NA
V: TRBV6-5
J: TRBJ1-1
length: 15
size: NA

CDR3: CASSGDRVSNQPQHF
DNA: TGTGCCAGCAGTGGCGACAGGGTGAGCAATCAGCCCCAGCATTTT
D: TRBD1
V: TRBV27
J: TRBJ1-5
length: 15
size: NA

CDR3: CASSNRGPNYGYTF
DNA: TGTGCCAGCAGTAACAGGGGACCTAACTATGGCTACACCTTC
D: TRBD1
V: TRBV7-9
J: TRBJ1-2
length: 14
size: NA

CDR3: CASSPIDLLYNEQFF
DNA: TGTGCCAGCAGCCCAATAGATTTATTGTACAATGAGCAGTTCTTC
D: NA
V: TRBV11-1
J: TRBJ2-1
length: 15
size: NA

CDR3: CASTRPNSGQGARYEQYF
DNA: TGTGCCAGCACCCGTCCGAATTCGGGACAGGGGGCGCGGTACGAGCAGTACTTC
D: TRBD1
V: TRBV7-2
J: TRBJ2-7
length: 18
size: NA

CDR3: CASSLGGGTEAFF
DNA: TGTGCCAGCTCATTAGGCGGGGGCACTGAAGCTTTCTTT
D: NA
V: TRBV6-5
J: TRBJ1-1
length: 13
size: NA

CDR3: CASSEARQGTGNQPQHF
DNA: TGTGCCAGCAGTGAAGCCCGACAGGGAACGGGAAATCAGCCCCAGCATTTT
D: TRBD1
V: TRBV2
J: TRBJ1-5
length: 17
size: NA

CDR3: CASSFRVRDASTDTQYF
DNA: TGCGCCAGCAGCTTTAGGGTCAGGGATGCTAGCACAGATACGCAGTATTTT
D: NA
V: TRBV5-1
J: TRBJ2-3
length: 17
size: NA

CDR3: CASSLRVSGGWPYEQYF
DNA: TGTGCCAGCAGCTTGAGGGTTAGCGGGGGGTGGCCCTACGAGCAGTACTTC
D: TRBD2
V: TRBV5-6
J: TRBJ2-7
length: 17
size: few

CDR3: CASSQGWRGGTSELFF
DNA: TGTGCCAGCAGCCAAGGCTGGCGGGGGGGCACGTCGGAGCTGTTTTTT
D: TRBD2
V: TRBV4-2
J: TRBJ2-2
length: 16
size: NA

CDR3: CASSGDPGAPSSYNSPLHF
DNA: TGTGCCAGCAGTGGAGACCCAGGGGCACCGAGCTCCTATAATTCACCCCTCCACTTT
D: NA
V: TRBV6-1
J: TRBJ1-6
length: 19
size: NA

CDR3: CASTPGTSGTDTQYF
DNA: TGTGCCAGCACACCCGGGACTAGCGGCACAGATACGCAGTATTTT
D: TRBD2
V: TRBV2
J: TRBJ2-3
length: 15
size: NA

CDR3: CSVRPEGETQYF
DNA: TGCAGCGTCCGTCCTGAGGGAGAGACCCAGTACTTC
D: NA
V: TRBV29-1
J: TRBJ2-5
length: 12
size: NA

CDR3: CASSLSFSYGYTF
DNA: TGTGCCAGCAGTTTGTCGTTCAGTTATGGCTACACCTTC
D: NA
V: TRBV27
J: TRBJ1-2
length: 13
size: NA

CDR3: CASKPPRGDRGSNEQFF
DNA: TGTGCCAGCAAGCCGCCCAGGGGGGACAGGGGATCGAATGAGCAGTTCTTC
D: TRBD1
V: TRBV6-4
J: TRBJ2-1
length: 17
size: NA

CDR3: CASSLVVHSETQYF
DNA: TGTGCCAGCAGCTTGGTCGTACATTCGGAGACCCAGTACTTC
D: NA
V: TRBV5-6
J: TRBJ2-5
length: 14
size: once

CDR3: CASSKTGEYEQYF
DNA: TGTGCCAGCAGCAAGACAGGGGAGTACGAGCAGTACTTC
D: TRBD1
V: TRBV7-9
J: TRBJ2-7
length: 13
size: NA

CDR3: CASSSGLLEQFF
DNA: TGTGCCAGCAGTTCGGGACTTTTGGAGCAGTTCTTC
D: NA
V: TRBV28
J: TRBJ2-1
length: 12
size: NA

CDR3: CASSHSGLAGGVSYNEQFF
DNA: TGTGCCAGCAGTCATTCGGGACTAGCGGGGGGGGTCTCCTACAATGAGCAGTTCTTC
D: TRBD2
V: TRBV2
J: TRBJ2-1
length: 19
size: once

CDR3: CASTRTSGGRNTQYF
DNA: TGTGCCAGCACCAGGACTAGCGGGGGTAGGAATACGCAGTATTTT
D: TRBD2
V: TRBV27
J: TRBJ2-3
length: 15
size: NA

CDR3: CASSVSSGDGDTQYF
DNA: TGTGCCAGCAGCGTAAGTTCAGGGGATGGAGATACGCAGTATTTT
D: NA
V: TRBV9
J: TRBJ2-3
length: 15
size: once

CDR3: CASSSYLSTADSTDTQYF
DNA: TGTGCCAGCAGTTCATACCTATCGACTGCTGATTCCACAGATACGCAGTATTTT
D: NA
V: TRBV28
J: TRBJ2-3
length: 18
size: NA

CDR3: CASIKQGHRTDTQYF
DNA: TGTGCCAGCATAAAGCAGGGGCATCGCACAGATACGCAGTATTTT
D: NA
V: TRBV27
J: TRBJ2-3
length: 15
size: NA

CDR3: CASGSPAGEQYF
DNA: TGTGCCAGCGGATCGCCCGCGGGCGAGCAGTACTTC
D: NA
V: TRBV6-5
J: TRBJ2-7
length: 12
size: NA

CDR3: CAISGFREGGGYTF
DNA: TGTGCCATCAGTGGATTCCGGGAAGGGGGTGGCTACACCTTC
D: NA
V: TRBV10-3
J: TRBJ1-2
length: 14
size: NA

CDR3: CASSLEGVQYF
DNA: TGTGCCAGCAGTTTAGAGGGCGTCCAGTATTTT
D: NA
V: TRBV28
J: TRBJ2-3
length: 11
size: NA

CDR3: CSVHGRQELMDEQYF
DNA: TGCAGCGTTCACGGGCGACAGGAATTAATGGACGAGCAGTACTTC
D: NA
V: TRBV29-1
J: TRBJ2-7
length: 15
size: once

CDR3: CASSGLGTGVSPLHF
DNA: TGTGCCAGCAGCGGGTTGGGGACAGGGGTTTCACCCCTCCACTTT
D: TRBD1
V: TRBV9
J: TRBJ1-6
length: 15
size: once

CDR3: CATSREDSNQPQHF
DNA: TGTGCCACCAGCAGAGAAGACAGTAATCAGCCCCAGCATTTT
D: NA
V: TRBV15
J: TRBJ1-5
length: 14
size: NA

CDR3: CASKERGTGDNSPLHF
DNA: TGTGCCAGCAAAGAACGCGGGACAGGGGATAATTCACCCCTCCACTTT
D: TRBD1
V: TRBV2
J: TRBJ1-6
length: 16
size: NA

CDR3: CASSYRTGESYGYTF
DNA: TGTGCCAGCAGCTACCGGACAGGGGAAAGCTATGGCTACACCTTC
D: TRBD1
V: TRBV4-2
J: TRBJ1-2
length: 15
size: NA

CDR3: CASRDREETEAFF
DNA: TGCGCCAGCAGGGACAGGGAGGAGACTGAAGCTTTCTTT
D: TRBD1
V: TRBV10-2
J: TRBJ1-1
length: 13
size: NA